This passage covers 20 T cell receptor beta chains from one sample sequenced in a study of control samples from healthy donors and cancer patients. Sequenced by immunoSEQ multiplex PCR; TCRdb stores in-frame clones only, minus some. This table has about 51,000 clones, 80% appearing once. Input material: blood. These receptors came from a man between 65 and 79 years old in good health.

This clone was seen a few times. The J gene is TRBJ2-7, the V gene TRBV5-1; 8 bases map to TRBD2. V lost 4 bases to trimming and J lost 5 bases; unmatched junction nucleotides: 11. The CDR3 covers 15 residues. Germline loops: CDR1 SGHRS, CDR2 YFSETQ. The CDR3 here is CASSVFSGEDHEQYF. The CDR3 region has the DNA TGCGCCAGCAGCGTCTTTAGCGGGGAGGACCACGAGCAGTACTTC.

The genes are TRBV11-1 and TRBJ2-1; no definite D call. With 1 base removed from V and 10 bases from J, the gap between germline ends came to 11 bases. The germline CDR1 and CDR2 sequences are SGHAT and FQDESV (reference sequence). This CDR3 has 13 amino acids. The CDR3 loop is CASSLEPRPEQFF. The CDR3 nucleotides read TGTGCCAGCAGCTTAGAACCTCGGCCGGAGCAGTTCTTC.

This clone was seen just once. The chain couples TRBV28 to TRBJ1-1; no clear D. Germline CDR1 is MDHEN and CDR2 is SYDVKM. With 4 bases removed from V and 4 bases from J, the gap between germline ends came to 10 bases. This CDR3 is 13 amino acids long. CDR3 coding DNA: TGTGCCAGCAGTTATAGGGTGGGCACTGAAGCTTTCTTT. It translates to CASSYRVGTEAFF. Filled out from reference TRBV28 and TRBJ1-1, the complete variable domain reads DVKVTQSSRYLVKRTGEKVFLECVQDMDHENMFWYRQDPGLGLRLIYFSYDVKMKEKGDIPEGYSVSREKKERFSLILESASTNQTSMYLCASSYRVGTEAFFGQGTRLTVV.

The chain uses TRBV28 and TRBJ2-7, with D perhaps matching TRBD2 (5 bases). This CDR3 is built from 14 residues. Germline CDR1 MDHEN, CDR2 SYDVKM. The V end lost 3 bases, the J end lost 1 base, and 10 bases lay between the germline ends. CDR3: CASSLPTRSYEQYF. CDR3 coding DNA: TGTGCCAGCAGTTTGCCCACTAGGTCCTACGAGCAGTACTTC.

This clone was counted a single time. V and J are TRBV24-1 and TRBJ1-5; 7 bases are a match to TRBD1. The J segment lost 0 bases and the V segment lost 9 bases, leaving 7 bases of the junction unmatched. Germline V gene data show CDR1 as KGHDR and CDR2 as SFDVKD. The CDR3 extends over 15 amino acids. The CDR3 loop reads CATQGGQYSNQPQHF. CDR3 coding DNA: TGTGCCACCCAGGGGGGACAGTATAGCAATCAGCCCCAGCATTTT.

This clone has only a few counts. The chain uses TRBV6-5 and TRBJ2-7, with D possibly TRBD2 on 5 matching bases. CDR3 length equals 14 residues. V dropped 4 bases and J dropped 0 bases, with 10 bases sitting between them. Germline CDR1 MNHEY, CDR2 SVGAGI. CDR3 DNA: TGTGCCAGCAGTTGGGCGGGCAACTCCTACGAGCAGTACTTC. This encodes CASSWAGNSYEQYF.

The rearrangement links TRBV18 to TRBJ1-3, with D unclear. CDR1 KGHSH and CDR2 LQKENI come from the germline V gene. The CDR3 is 17 residues long. Trimming took off 2 bases at V and 0 bases at J, with 14 bases between the two ends. The CDR3 protein is CASSPRRVRDSGNTIYF. The DNA of the CDR3 is TGTGCCAGCTCACCAAGGCGTGTTAGGGACTCTGGAAACACCATATATTTT.

The chain carries TRBV7-2 and TRBJ1-5; no clear D gene. The CDR3 spans 14 residues. V was cut by 1 base and J by 4 bases, with 8 bases left in between. Looked up from germline, CDR1 is SGHTA and CDR2 is FQGNSA. Here the CDR3 DNA reads TGTGCCAGCAGCTTAGAGAAAGGGAATCAGCCCCAGCATTTT. Translated, it gives CASSLEKGNQPQHF.

V usage is TRBV11-3 and J usage is TRBJ2-5, with 7 bases matching TRBD2. V lost 2 bases, J lost 2 bases, and 2 bases stayed unmatched. The CDR3 is made up of 14 amino acids. Germline assignment: CDR1 SGHNT and CDR2 YENEEA. CDR3 in DNA: TGTGCCAGCAGCTTAAACGGGGGGCAAGAGACCCAGTACTTC. Its translation is CASSLNGGQETQYF. Drawing the rest from reference TRBV11-3 and TRBJ2-5, the complete variable domain is EAGVVQSPRYKIIEKKQPVAFWCNPISGHNTLYWYLQNLGQGPELLIRYENEEAVDDSQLPKDRFSAERLKGVDSTLKIQPAELGDSAVYLCASSLNGGQETQYFGPGTRLLVL.

This clone has just one count. The CDR3 DNA follows: TGTGCCAGCAGTCTAGGGCCTAGCGGATCAACTAGCACAGATACGCAGTATTTT. Translating it yields CASSLGPSGSTSTDTQYF. This chain connects TRBV27 to TRBJ2-3; 7 positions agree with TRBD2. Germline V gene sequence: CDR1 MNHEY, CDR2 SMNVEV (reference sequence). The J segment lost 0 bases and the V segment lost 5 bases, leaving 14 bases of the junction unmatched. The CDR3 loop spans 18 amino acids.

Only a few counts were recorded for this clone. The V gene is TRBV6-5, the J gene TRBJ1-4; 8 positions match TRBD1. The CDR3 loop spans 14 amino acids. Unmatched junction bases numbered 11, after V lost 6 bases and J lost 11 bases. Per germline, CDR1 MNHEY and CDR2 SVGAGI. Here the CDR3 reads CASSPDRVSWKLFF. In DNA form, the CDR3 reads TGTGCCAGCAGCCCGGACAGGGTTAGTTGGAAACTGTTTTTT.

CDR3 sequence (DNA): TGTGCCAGCAGTCCCTGGCGCTCGGGACAGGGTAGCGAGCAGTACTTC. Protein product: CASSPWRSGQGSEQYF. The chain carries TRBV28 and TRBJ2-7; 9 nucleotides agree with TRBD1. In germline, CDR1 is MDHEN, CDR2 SYDVKM. CDR3 length: 16 amino acids. With 5 bases clipped from V and 6 bases from J, the junction kept 14 bases outside the gene matches.

This chain links TRBV24-1 with TRBJ2-7; 7 nucleotides agree with TRBD1. The CDR3 sequence is 14 residues long. Germline V gene lookup returns CDR1 KGHDR and CDR2 SFDVKD. Trimming cost V 7 bases and J 1 base; bases outside gene matches: 6. CDR3 loop: CATREQTGSYEQYF. The CDR3 DNA reads as TGTGCCACCAGGGAACAGACAGGGTCCTACGAGCAGTACTTC.

The chain has TRBV5-4 and TRBJ1-1; D not resolved. Germline loops: CDR1 SGHNT, CDR2 YYREEE (reference sequence). The CDR3 has 13 residues. V lost 4 bases, J lost 0 bases, and 7 bases lay in between. The CDR3 DNA reads TGTGCCAGCAGCACACGACTGAACACTGAAGCTTTCTTT. Protein: CASSTRLNTEAFF.

This clone was seen only once. The chain employs TRBV5-1 and TRBJ1-1; 7 bases line up with TRBD1. CDR3 length: 13 amino acids. V shed 5 bases, J shed 4 bases, and the junction held 5 bases outside the gene matches. Germline V gene lookup returns CDR1 SGHRS and CDR2 YFSETQ. In DNA form, the CDR3 reads TGCGCCAGCAGTCCGGACAGGAGCACTGAAGCTTTCTTT. It specifies CASSPDRSTEAFF.

The gene calls are TRBV27 and TRBJ1-5; D is ambiguous. The CDR3 totals 15 residues. Germline loops: CDR1 MNHEY, CDR2 SMNVEV (reference sequence). V was trimmed by 2 bases and J by 0 bases, leaving 8 bases between them. CDR3 coding DNA: TGTGCCAGCAGTTTAAATGGCTATAGCAATCAGCCCCAGCATTTT. Residues: CASSLNGYSNQPQHF.

The gene calls are TRBV24-1 and TRBJ2-5, with 8 bases identical to TRBD1. Germline V lookup: CDR1 KGHDR, CDR2 SFDVKD. The length of the CDR3 is 14 residues. Germline trimming cut 10 bases from V and 1 base from J; bases unmatched to any gene: 7. The CDR3 DNA is TGTGCCACAGCCCGGACAGGGACCCAAGAGACCCAGTACTTC. Protein product: CATARTGTQETQYF.

The V gene is TRBV7-2, the J gene TRBJ1-2; 8 nucleotides align to TRBD1. Germline V gives CDR1 SGHTA, CDR2 FQGNSA. Trimming took 5 bases from V and 1 from J; bases not matched to a gene: 12. This CDR3 spans 17 amino acids. The CDR3 region has the DNA TGTGCCAGCAGCGCCATACAGGGGGAGAGTCGTAACTATGGCTACACCTTC. Translated, it gives CASSAIQGESRNYGYTF.

CDR3 nucleotides: TGTGCCAGTAGTATCGTAACAGGGGCAGAATGGATCTATGGCTACACCTTC. Translation gives CASSIVTGAEWIYGYTF. V is TRBV19 and J is TRBJ1-2, with TRBD1 identical over 7 bases. Germline assignment: CDR1 LNHDA and CDR2 SQIVND (reference sequence). This CDR3 spans 17 amino acids. J lost 4 bases, V lost 3 bases, and 14 bases had no gene match.

The chain uses TRBV7-9 and TRBJ1-2; 8 nucleotides agree with TRBD1. CDR1 is SEHNR, CDR2 FQNEAQ, per germline (reference sequence). The V segment lost 5 bases and the J segment 0 bases; nucleotides outside the gene matches: 8. The CDR3 runs to 16 residues. For the CDR3, the DNA is TGTGCCAGCAGCCCCCGAGACAGGGGTTCTAACTATGGCTACACCTTC. Translated, it gives CASSPRDRGSNYGYTF.